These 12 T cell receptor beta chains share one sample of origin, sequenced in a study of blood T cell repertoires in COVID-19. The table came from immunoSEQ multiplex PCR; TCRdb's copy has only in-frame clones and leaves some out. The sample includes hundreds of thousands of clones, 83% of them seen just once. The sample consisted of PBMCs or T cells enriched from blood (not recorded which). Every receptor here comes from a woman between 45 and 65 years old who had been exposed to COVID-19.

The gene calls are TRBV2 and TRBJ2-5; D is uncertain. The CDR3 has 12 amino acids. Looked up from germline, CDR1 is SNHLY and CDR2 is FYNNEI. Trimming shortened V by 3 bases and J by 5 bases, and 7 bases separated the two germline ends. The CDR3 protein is CASSDYGETQYF. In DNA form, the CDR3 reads TGTGCCAGCAGTGACTACGGGGAGACCCAGTACTTC.

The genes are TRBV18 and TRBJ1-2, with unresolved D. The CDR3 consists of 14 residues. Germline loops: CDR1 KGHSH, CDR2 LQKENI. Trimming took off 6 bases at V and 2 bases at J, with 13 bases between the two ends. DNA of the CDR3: TGTGCCAGCTCTAACAGTTTAGACAACTATGGCTACACCTTC. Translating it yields CASSNSLDNYGYTF. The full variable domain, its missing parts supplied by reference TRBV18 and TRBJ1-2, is NAGVMQNPRHLVRRRGQEARLRCSPMKGHSHVYWYRQLPEEGLKFMVYLQKENIIDESGMPKERFSAEFPKEGPSILRIQQVVRGDSAAYFCASSNSLDNYGYTFGSGTRLTVV.

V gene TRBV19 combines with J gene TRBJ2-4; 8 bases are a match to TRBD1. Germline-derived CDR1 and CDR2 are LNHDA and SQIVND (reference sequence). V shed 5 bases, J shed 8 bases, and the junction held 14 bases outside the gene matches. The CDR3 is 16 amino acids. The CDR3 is CASSPWGRQGTDIQYF. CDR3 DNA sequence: TGTGCCAGTAGTCCCTGGGGTCGACAGGGGACGGACATTCAGTACTTC. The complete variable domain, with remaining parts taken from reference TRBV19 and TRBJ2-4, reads DGGITQSPKYLFRKEGQNVTLSCEQNLNHDAMYWYRQDPGQGLRLIYYSQIVNDFQKGDIAEGYSVSREKKESFPLTVTSAQKNPTAFYLCASSPWGRQGTDIQYFGAGTRLSVL.

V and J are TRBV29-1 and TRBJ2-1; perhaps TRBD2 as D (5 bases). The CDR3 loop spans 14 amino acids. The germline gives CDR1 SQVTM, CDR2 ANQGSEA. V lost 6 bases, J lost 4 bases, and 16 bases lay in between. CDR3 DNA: TGCAGCGTGGACTTCGGACGGGGATACAATGAGCAGTTCTTC. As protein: CSVDFGRGYNEQFF.

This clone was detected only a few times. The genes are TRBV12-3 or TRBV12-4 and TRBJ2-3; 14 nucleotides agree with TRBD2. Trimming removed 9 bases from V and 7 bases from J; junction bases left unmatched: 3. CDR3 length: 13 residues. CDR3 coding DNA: TGTGCCAGTGGACTAGCGGGGGGTAATACGCAGTATTTT. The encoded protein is CASGLAGGNTQYF.

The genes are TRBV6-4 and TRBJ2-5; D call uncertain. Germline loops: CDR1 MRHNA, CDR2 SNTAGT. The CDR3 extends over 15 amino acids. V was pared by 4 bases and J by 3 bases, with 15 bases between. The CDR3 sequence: CASSGAYDGKETQYF. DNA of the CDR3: TGTGCCAGCAGTGGGGCGTACGACGGAAAAGAGACCCAGTACTTC.

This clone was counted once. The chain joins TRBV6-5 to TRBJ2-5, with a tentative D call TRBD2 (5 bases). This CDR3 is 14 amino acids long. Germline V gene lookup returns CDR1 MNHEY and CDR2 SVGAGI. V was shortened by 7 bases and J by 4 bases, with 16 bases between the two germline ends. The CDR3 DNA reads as TGTGCCAGCACCTCCGGTGGTGCGGGAGAGACCCAGTACTTC. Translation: CASTSGGAGETQYF.

This CDR3 reads CASSSGVANYGYTF. The CDR3 DNA reads TGTGCCAGCAGCTCGGGGGTAGCTAACTATGGCTACACCTTC. The chain links TRBV5-6 to TRBJ1-2, with D possibly being TRBD1 (5 bases). Germline CDR1 SGHDT, CDR2 YYEEEE. CDR3 size: 14 residues. V lost 3 bases and J 0 bases, leaving 9 bases between the germline ends.

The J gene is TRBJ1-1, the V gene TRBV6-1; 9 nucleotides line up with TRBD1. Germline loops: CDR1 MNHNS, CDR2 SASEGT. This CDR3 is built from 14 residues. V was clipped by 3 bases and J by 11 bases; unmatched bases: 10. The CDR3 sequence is CASSESDRGLEAFF. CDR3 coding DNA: TGTGCCAGCAGTGAGTCGGACAGGGGATTGGAGGCTTTCTTT.

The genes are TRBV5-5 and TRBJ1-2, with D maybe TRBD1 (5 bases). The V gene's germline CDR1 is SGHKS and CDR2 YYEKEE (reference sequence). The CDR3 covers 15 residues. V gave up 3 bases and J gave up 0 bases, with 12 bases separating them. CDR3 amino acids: CASSSGLLANYGYTF. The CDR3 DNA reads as TGTGCCAGCAGCTCGGGACTCCTAGCTAACTATGGCTACACCTTC.

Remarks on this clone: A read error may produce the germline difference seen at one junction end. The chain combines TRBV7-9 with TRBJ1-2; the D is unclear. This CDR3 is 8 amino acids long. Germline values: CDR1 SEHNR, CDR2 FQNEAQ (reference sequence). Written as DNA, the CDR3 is TGTGCCAGCAGCCCAGGCCACTTC. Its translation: CASSPGHF. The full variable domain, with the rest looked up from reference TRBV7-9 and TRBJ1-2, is DTGVSQNPRHKITKRGQNVTFRCDPISEHNRLYWYRQTLGQGPEFLTYFQNEAQLEKSRLLSDRFSAERPKGSFSTLEIQRTEQGDSAMYLCASSPGHFGSGTRLTVV.

DNA of the CDR3: TGTGCCAGCAGTCAGGGGACAGGGGGCGTGAGGGAGACCCAGTACTTC. It codes for CASSQGTGGVRETQYF. The V gene is TRBV2, the J gene TRBJ2-5; 12 nucleotides align to TRBD1. V was pared by 5 bases and J by 5 bases, with 9 bases of the junction left unmatched. The CDR3 consists of 16 residues. Germline CDR1 and CDR2: SNHLY and FYNNEI.